The 25 T cell receptor beta chains reported below all come from one sample, sequenced in a study of OX40 agonist ivuxolimab in advanced cancers. Produced via immunoSEQ multiplex PCR; TCRdb's table is partial and in-frame only. The repertoire has 77,000 or so clones, under 80% of them found once; the top ten carry around 5%. Specimen: CD4+ or CD8+ T cells sorted from blood, collected in a trial of the OX40 agonist ivuxolimab. The receptor set was obtained from an adult with an advanced solid tumor such as melanoma, head and neck, liver or kidney cancer.

This rearrangement joins TRBV19 to TRBJ1-2; D perhaps matches TRBD1 (6 bases). The CDR3 spans 13 residues. Trimming took off 4 bases at V and 4 bases at J, with 10 bases between the two ends. CDR1 and CDR2 (germline): LNHDA, SQIVND (reference sequence). The CDR3 DNA reads TGTGCCAGTAGTACAGGGGAGTTCTATGGCTACACCTTC. This translates into CASSTGEFYGYTF.

J is TRBJ2-3 and V is TRBV19; D is unresolved. The CDR3 loop spans 12 amino acids. Germline CDR1 is LNHDA and CDR2 is SQIVND (reference sequence). Trimming cost V 6 bases and J 6 bases, with 10 bases left between them. CDR3 sequence (DNA): TGTGCCAGTAGGTCTCCGGCGGATACGCAGTATTTT. Its protein product is CASRSPADTQYF.

V is TRBV7-8 and J is TRBJ1-1; TRBD1 is a possible D gene (6 bases). CDR3 length: 15 amino acids. Looked up from germline, CDR1 is SGHVS and CDR2 is FQNEAQ. The ends were cut back, 1 base at V and 5 bases at J, with 14 bases in the middle. The CDR3 DNA reads as TGTGCCAGCAGCTTAGTAGCAGGGGCAAGGACTGAAGCTTTCTTT. Translated, it gives CASSLVAGARTEAFF.

This rearrangement joins TRBV18 to TRBJ2-7; 9 bases fit TRBD1. The CDR3 is 14 residues long. Germline loops: CDR1 KGHSH, CDR2 LQKENI. Germline trimming cut 3 bases from V and 5 bases from J; bases unmatched to any gene: 5. CDR3 sequence: CASSPLDRGDEQYF. CDR3 nucleotide sequence: TGTGCCAGCTCACCCTTGGACAGGGGCGACGAGCAGTACTTC.

This chain connects TRBV5-5 to TRBJ2-7; unclear D gene. The V end lost 4 bases, the J end lost 7 bases, and 15 bases lay between the germline ends. The CDR3 consists of 13 residues. CDR1 and CDR2 (germline): SGHKS, YYEKEE (reference sequence). The CDR3 spells CASSPEGPGEQYF. The CDR3, as DNA: TGTGCCAGCAGCCCGGAAGGGCCTGGAGAGCAGTACTTC.

This chain links TRBV29-1 with TRBJ2-3; D possibly corresponds to TRBD1 (5 bases). V was clipped by 7 bases and J by 1 base, with 12 bases between them. The CDR3 has 13 residues. Germline V gives CDR1 SQVTM, CDR2 ANQGSEA. The chain's CDR3 is CSGSLQGTDTQYF. As DNA, the CDR3 is TGCAGCGGAAGCCTACAGGGCACAGATACGCAGTATTTT.

Of note for this clone: Without the conserved terminal phenylalanine or tryptophan, this CDR3 likely stems from a read error. Because the CDR3's place on the DNA is in doubt, the DNA is left out and the CDR3 is given as listed by TCRdb. This chain connects TRBV6-9 to TRBJ2-6. Germline V CDR1 and CDR2: MNHGY, SVAAGI. The CDR3 sequence runs 15 residues, both termini included. CDR3 sequence: CASSSNSPYDKVGPT.

The rearrangement links TRBV6-5 to TRBJ2-5; a weak D match, TRBD1 (6 bases). Looked up from germline, CDR1 is MNHEY and CDR2 is SVGAGI. The CDR3 totals 14 residues. Trimming shortened V by 3 bases and J by 0 bases, and 8 bases separated the two germline ends. The CDR3 coding sequence is TGTGCCAGCAGTTATACAGGGTACCAAGAGACCCAGTACTTC. Translated, it gives CASSYTGYQETQYF.

This sequence joins TRBV21-1 and TRBJ2-6. TRBV21-1 is given as a pseudogene. The CDR3 spans 19 residues. The chain's CDR3 is CASSKEGGDSPSGANVLTF. The CDR3 coding sequence is TGTGCCAGCAGCAAAGAGGGTGGAGACTCCCCCTCTGGGGCCAACGTCCTGACTTTC.

CDR3: CASSEARWNTEAFF. The CDR3 DNA sequence: TGTGCCAGCAGTGAAGCAAGATGGAACACTGAAGCTTTCTTT. The chain links TRBV2 to TRBJ1-1, with D unclear. This CDR3 region has 14 residues. The germline CDR1 and CDR2 sequences are SNHLY and FYNNEI. The germline V and J ends were trimmed by 0 bases and 1 base, with 6 bases remaining between them. The entire variable domain, with the rest obtained from reference TRBV2 and TRBJ1-1, is as follows: EPEVTQTPSHQVTQMGQEVILRCVPISNHLYFYWYRQILGQKVEFLVSFYNNEISEKSEIFDDQFSVERPDGSNFTLKIRSTKLEDSAMYFCASSEARWNTEAFFGQGTRLTVV.

In DNA, the CDR3 is TGTGCCAGCAGCTTGGGTCGGGGGTCAGGTAATGAGCAGTTCTTC. Its translation: CASSLGRGSGNEQFF. V and J are TRBV5-8 and TRBJ2-1, with TRBD2 as a possible D gene (6 bases). V was pared by 0 bases and J by 7 bases, with 14 bases between. The CDR3 loop spans 15 amino acids. Germline V gives CDR1 SGHTS, CDR2 YDEGEE.

V is TRBV2 and J is TRBJ2-3, with TRBD1 matching over 7 bases. The CDR3 loop spans 13 amino acids. V lost 7 bases and J lost 5; bases outside the gene matches: 6. Germline values: CDR1 SNHLY, CDR2 FYNNEI. In nucleotides, the CDR3 is TGTGCCAGCATGAGACAGGGAATAGATACGCAGTATTTT. Translating it yields CASMRQGIDTQYF.

Here the CDR3 reads CASSLALRGNEQFF. CDR3 DNA sequence: TGTGCCAGCAGCTTAGCGCTAAGGGGGAATGAGCAGTTCTTC. The chain carries TRBV7-2 and TRBJ2-1; D might be TRBD1 (6 bases). Trimming took off 0 bases at V and 7 bases at J, with 10 bases between the two ends. The CDR3 consists of 14 residues. Germline CDR1 is SGHTA and CDR2 is FQGNSA.

The chain joins TRBV5-4 to TRBJ1-4, with no clear D. The CDR3 consists of 13 residues. V was pared by 4 bases and J by 11 bases, with 15 bases between. The germline gives CDR1 SGHNT, CDR2 YYREEE (reference sequence). Here the CDR3 DNA reads TGTGCCAGCAGCCGACCCGAGGGCGGGAAACTGTTTTTT. Translation: CASSRPEGGKLFF.

The genes are TRBV28 and TRBJ1-5; a possible D gene is TRBD1 (6 bases). The length of the CDR3 is 14 residues. The germline gives CDR1 MDHEN, CDR2 SYDVKM. Trimming left V 2 bases short and J 6 bases short, with 11 bases between. DNA for the CDR3: TGTGCCAGCAGTTTAAGGAGGGACACTCAGCCCCAGCATTTT. This gives the protein CASSLRRDTQPQHF.

The chain combines TRBV21-1 with TRBJ1-2; TRBD1, the table's D call, was not compared with the DNA. TRBV21-1 is shown as a pseudogene. The CDR3 loop spans 13 amino acids. The CDR3 DNA reads as TGTGCCAGCAGCCGCAGGGGGGTCTATGGCTACACCTTC. Its protein product is CASSRRGVYGYTF.

This clone was picked up a small number of times. The V call is TRBV7-2, the J call TRBJ2-7, with D perhaps matching TRBD2 (6 bases). Looked up from germline, CDR1 is SGHTA and CDR2 is FQGNSA. The CDR3 is made up of 14 amino acids. The V and J ends lost 1 base and 7 bases respectively, with 14 bases between them. CDR3 DNA: TGTGCCAGCAGCTTAGTCGTGCGGGGCGGGGAGCAGTACTTC. Translation gives CASSLVVRGGEQYF.

This rearrangement joins TRBV13 to TRBJ1-2; 8 bases agree with TRBD1. The CDR3 has 17 residues. Unmatched junction bases numbered 6, after V lost 0 bases and J lost 0 bases. CDR1 and CDR2 (germline): PRHDT, FYEKMQ (reference sequence). In DNA form, the CDR3 reads TGTGCCAGCAGCTTAGGCCAGGGGGCCCCTGCTAACTATGGCTACACCTTC. Translating gives CASSLGQGAPANYGYTF.

CDR3 residues: CASSPGARSYNSPLHF. The CDR3 nucleotides read TGTGCCAGCTCGCCAGGGGCTCGCTCCTATAATTCACCCCTCCACTTT. The V call is TRBV5-4, the J call TRBJ1-6; possibly TRBD1 for D (6 bases). Germline lookup yields CDR1 SGHNT and CDR2 YYREEE (reference sequence). V shed 7 bases and J shed 0 bases, with 14 bases lying between them. The CDR3 sequence is 16 residues long.

This clone was counted a few times. This chain links TRBV2 with TRBJ1-1; D is perhaps TRBD1 (5 bases). CDR1 is SNHLY and CDR2 is FYNNEI in the germline V gene. Trimming took 6 bases from V and 4 from J, leaving 21 bases between them. This CDR3 comprises 16 residues. CDR3 DNA sequence: TGTGCCAGCAGCGGCCCTTGGGGGGGTGGCGGCACTGAAGCTTTCTTT. Residues: CASSGPWGGGGTEAFF.

This clone was seen more than once but under ten times. The V call is TRBV29-1, the J call TRBJ1-1, with D uncertain. The CDR3 runs 11 residues. V lost 3 bases and J 14 bases, leaving 16 bases between the germline ends. Germline V gives CDR1 SQVTM, CDR2 ANQGSEA. CDR3 in amino acids: CSVDAGSSSFF. The CDR3 nucleotides read TGCAGCGTTGATGCGGGGAGTTCATCGTTCTTT.

This clone appeared a single time. This chain uses TRBV27 with TRBJ1-2; 7 nucleotides match TRBD1. CDR3 length: 13 amino acids. After removal of 6 bases from V and 4 bases from J, the junction contained 5 bases not matched to a gene. Per germline, CDR1 MNHEY and CDR2 SMNVEV (reference sequence). CDR3 bases: TGTGCCAGCAGAAGACAGGGCGTCTATGGCTACACCTTC. This codes for CASRRQGVYGYTF.

There are a few counts of this clone. This chain joins TRBV12-1 and TRBJ2-1; the table calls TRBD2, which could not be checked here. TRBV12-1 is described as a pseudogene. The CDR3 totals 17 residues. The chain's CDR3 is CASSFAANYVYSNEQFF. The CDR3 bases are TGTGCCAGCAGCTTTGCGGCGAACTATGTCTATTCCAATGAGCAGTTCTTC.

The chain employs TRBV2 and TRBJ1-5; no definite D call. The V and J ends lost 5 bases and 5 bases respectively, with 13 bases between them. The CDR3 is made up of 14 amino acids. Germline V CDR1 and CDR2: SNHLY, FYNNEI. Here the CDR3 reads CASSFRGGHQPQHF. CDR3 in DNA: TGTGCCAGCAGTTTCCGCGGTGGACATCAGCCCCAGCATTTT.

This sequence joins TRBV5-4 and TRBJ2-7; the match to TRBD1 covers 8 bases. CDR3 length: 15 amino acids. The V gene's germline CDR1 is SGHNT and CDR2 YYREEE (reference sequence). V trimming: 3 bases; J trimming: 2 bases; junction bases outside the gene matches: 7. Here the CDR3 DNA reads TGTGCCAGCAGCTCTGGACCAGGGGGCGCCTACGAGCAGTACTTC. Protein: CASSSGPGGAYEQYF.